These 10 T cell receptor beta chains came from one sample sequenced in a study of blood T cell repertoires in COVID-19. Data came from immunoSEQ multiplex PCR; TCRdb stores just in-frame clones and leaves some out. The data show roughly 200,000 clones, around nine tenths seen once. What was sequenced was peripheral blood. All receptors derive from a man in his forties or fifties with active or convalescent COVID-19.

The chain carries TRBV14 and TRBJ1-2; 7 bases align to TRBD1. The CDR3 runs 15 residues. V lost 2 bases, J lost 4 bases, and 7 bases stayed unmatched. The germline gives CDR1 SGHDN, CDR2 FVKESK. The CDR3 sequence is CASSQWDSNIYGYTF. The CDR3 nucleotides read TGTGCCAGCAGCCAATGGGACAGCAATATCTATGGCTACACCTTC.

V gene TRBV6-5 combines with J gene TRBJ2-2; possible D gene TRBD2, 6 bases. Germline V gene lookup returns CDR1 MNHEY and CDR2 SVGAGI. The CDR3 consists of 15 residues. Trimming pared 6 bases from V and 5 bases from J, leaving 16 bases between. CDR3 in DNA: TGTGCCAGCAGCGGGACGGCGGCGGGGACCGGGGAGCTGTTTTTT. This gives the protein CASSGTAAGTGELFF.

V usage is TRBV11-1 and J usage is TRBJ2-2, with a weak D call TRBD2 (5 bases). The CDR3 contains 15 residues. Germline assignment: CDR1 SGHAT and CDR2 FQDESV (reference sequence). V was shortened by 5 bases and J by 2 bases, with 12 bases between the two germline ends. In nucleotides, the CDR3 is TGTGCCAGCAGCGCCTACGGGGAAAACACCGGGGAGCTGTTTTTT. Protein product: CASSAYGENTGELFF.

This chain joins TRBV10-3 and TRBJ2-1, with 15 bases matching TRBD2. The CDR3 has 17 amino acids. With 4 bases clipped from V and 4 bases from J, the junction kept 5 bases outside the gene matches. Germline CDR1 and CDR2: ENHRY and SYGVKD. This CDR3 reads CAISAWTSGGVYNEQFF. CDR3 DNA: TGTGCCATCAGTGCCTGGACTAGCGGGGGGGTGTACAATGAGCAGTTCTTC.

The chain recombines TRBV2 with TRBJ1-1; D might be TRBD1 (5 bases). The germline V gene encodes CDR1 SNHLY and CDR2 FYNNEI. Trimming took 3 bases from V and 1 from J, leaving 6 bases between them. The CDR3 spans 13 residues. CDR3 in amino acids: CASSDGGNTEAFF. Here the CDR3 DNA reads TGTGCCAGCAGTGACGGGGGGAACACTGAAGCTTTCTTT. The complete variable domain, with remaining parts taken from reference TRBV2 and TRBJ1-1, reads EPEVTQTPSHQVTQMGQEVILRCVPISNHLYFYWYRQILGQKVEFLVSFYNNEISEKSEIFDDQFSVERPDGSNFTLKIRSTKLEDSAMYFCASSDGGNTEAFFGQGTRLTVV.

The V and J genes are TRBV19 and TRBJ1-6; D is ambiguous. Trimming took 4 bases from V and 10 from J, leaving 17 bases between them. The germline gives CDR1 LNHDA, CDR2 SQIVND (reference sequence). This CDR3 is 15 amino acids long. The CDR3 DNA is TGTGCCAGTAGTAAGGCTACTGAGGGAGGCTCACCCCTCCACTTT. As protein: CASSKATEGGSPLHF.

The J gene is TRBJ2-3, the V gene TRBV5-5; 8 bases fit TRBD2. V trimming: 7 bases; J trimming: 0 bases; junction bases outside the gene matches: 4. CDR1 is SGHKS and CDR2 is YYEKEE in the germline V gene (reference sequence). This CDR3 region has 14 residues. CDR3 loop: CASGSGGSTDTQYF. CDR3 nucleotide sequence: TGTGCCAGCGGGAGCGGGGGTAGCACAGATACGCAGTATTTT. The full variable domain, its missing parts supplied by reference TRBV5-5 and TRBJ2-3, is DAGVTQSPTHLIKTRGQQVTLRCSPISGHKSVSWYQQVLGQGPQFIFQYYEKEERGRGNFPDRFSARQFPNYSSELNVNALLLGDSALYLCASGSGGSTDTQYFGPGTRLTVL.

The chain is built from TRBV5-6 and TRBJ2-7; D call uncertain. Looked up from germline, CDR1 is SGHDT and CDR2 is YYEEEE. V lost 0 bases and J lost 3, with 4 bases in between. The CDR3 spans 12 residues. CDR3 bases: TGTGCCAGCAGCTTGGTCGGCTACGAGCAGTACTTC. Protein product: CASSLVGYEQYF. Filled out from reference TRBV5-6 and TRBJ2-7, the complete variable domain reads DAGVTQSPTHLIKTRGQQVTLRCSPKSGHDTVSWYQQALGQGPQFIFQYYEEEERQRGNFPDRFSGHQFPNYSSELNVNALLLGDSALYLCASSLVGYEQYFGPGTRLTVT.

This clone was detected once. The chain's CDR3 is CASSAGGSYGYTF. Here the CDR3 DNA reads TGTGCCAGCAGCGCAGGGGGCTCCTATGGCTACACCTTC. The chain recombines TRBV5-5 with TRBJ1-2; 8 nucleotides match TRBD1. With V trimmed by 4 bases and J by 4 bases, 3 bases remained unmatched. Germline loops: CDR1 SGHKS, CDR2 YYEKEE (reference sequence). The CDR3 spans 13 residues.

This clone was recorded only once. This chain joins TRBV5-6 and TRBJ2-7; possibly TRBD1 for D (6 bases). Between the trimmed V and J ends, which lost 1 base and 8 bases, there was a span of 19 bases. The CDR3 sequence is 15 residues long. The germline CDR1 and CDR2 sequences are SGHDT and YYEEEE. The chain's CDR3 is CASSLRTGSQEKQYF. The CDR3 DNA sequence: TGTGCCAGCAGCTTGAGAACAGGGTCCCAGGAGAAGCAGTACTTC.